The T cell receptor beta chain described here comes from a study of blood T cell repertoires in COVID-19. Turning to the study itself: The United States, Italy and Spain were the sources of the acute and convalescent COVID-19 samples. PBMCs, B-cell-depleted T cells, or T cells were the source of the cDNA or gDNA that made up the material.

Per the study methods: Amplification with reference gene primers provided the estimates of nucleated cell counts. Profiled with immunoSEQ multiplex PCR; TCRdb holds only in-frame clones, not every one. That table supplies the V and J calls and clone size; D and trimming were determined from the DNA. The repertoire includes 150,000 to 200,000 clones, about 90% of them detected once, and 0.62% sits in the top ten. Trimming cost V 8 bases and J 6 bases, with 19 bases left between them. This CDR3 spans 15 amino acids. Germline CDR1 MDHEN, CDR2 SYDVKM. The clonotype comes from a man aged 45-65 years with acute or convalescent COVID-19. Sequencing input: peripheral blood. V usage is TRBV28 and J usage is TRBJ2-2; D is perhaps TRBD2 (6 bases). In DNA form, the CDR3 reads TGTGCCAGCGTCAAAGGAGGGATAGCACCCGGGGAGCTGTTTTTT. Its protein product is CASVKGGIAPGELFF.